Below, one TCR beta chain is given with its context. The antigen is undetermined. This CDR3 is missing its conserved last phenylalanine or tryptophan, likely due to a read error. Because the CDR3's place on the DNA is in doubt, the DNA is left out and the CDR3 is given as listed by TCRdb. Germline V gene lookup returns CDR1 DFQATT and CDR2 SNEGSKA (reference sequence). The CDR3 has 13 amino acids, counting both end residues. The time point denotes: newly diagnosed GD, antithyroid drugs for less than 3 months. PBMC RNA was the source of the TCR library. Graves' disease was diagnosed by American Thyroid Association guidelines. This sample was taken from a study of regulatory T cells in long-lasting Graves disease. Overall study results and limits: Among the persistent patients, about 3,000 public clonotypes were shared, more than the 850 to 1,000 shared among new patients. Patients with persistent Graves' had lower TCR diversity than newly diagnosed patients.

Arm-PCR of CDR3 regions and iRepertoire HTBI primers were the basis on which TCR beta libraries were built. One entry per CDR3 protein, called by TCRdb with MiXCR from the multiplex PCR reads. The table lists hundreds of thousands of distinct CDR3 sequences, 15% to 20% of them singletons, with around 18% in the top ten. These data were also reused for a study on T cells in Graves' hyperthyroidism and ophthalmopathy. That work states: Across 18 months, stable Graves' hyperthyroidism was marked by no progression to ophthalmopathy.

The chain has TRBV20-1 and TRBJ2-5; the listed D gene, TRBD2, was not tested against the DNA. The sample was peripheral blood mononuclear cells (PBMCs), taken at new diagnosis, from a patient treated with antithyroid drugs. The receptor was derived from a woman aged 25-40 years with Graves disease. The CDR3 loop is CSARLNSGSPPLV.